This T cell receptor beta chain was retrieved from a study of T-cell memory formation after mild COVID-19. Study-wide background: The study found TCR clusters largely donor specific. Findings and limits, study-wide: Clones contracting day 15 to 85 were balanced CD4/CD8; later expanders leaned CD4+.

This clonotype was counted many times. Antigen unknown. V lost 6 bases to trimming and J lost 5 bases, with 11 bases between them. This CDR3 has 12 amino acids. TCRdb recomputed calls from the 5' RACE reads with MiXCR, one row per CDR3 protein. Among approximately 51,000 distinct CDR3 sequences listed, approximately 9% were seen once. Sequencing was performed on PBMCs or a T cell subset sorted from them (not recorded which). The gene calls are TRBV12-3 or TRBV12-4 and TRBJ2-7; the D gene is possibly TRBD1 (5 bases). The receptor was derived from an adult woman who had mild COVID-19 (a few samples of this study predate the infection). Cell type and time point are not known. The CDR3 loop is CASSRRVDEQYF. In nucleotides, the CDR3 is TGTGCCAGCAGCCGCAGGGTAGACGAGCAGTACTTC.